The clone carrying this TCR beta chain was seen a few times. As yet, its antigen is unknown. After removal of 3 bases from V and 2 bases from J, the junction contained 8 bases not matched to a gene. The CDR3 extends over 15 amino acids. Germline-derived CDR1 and CDR2 are DFQATT and SNEGSKA (reference sequence). The sample originates from a study of response to subunit inactivated influenza vaccine. TCRdb called the RT-PCR reads again in MiXCR, with one record for every CDR3 protein. The table shows roughly 700,000 distinct CDR3 sequences, with about 15% occurring only once. Overall study findings and caveats: Each seasonal flu vaccination may recruit only limited new T cells, authors suggested.

The TCR sequence derives from a man aged 45 to 65 who received an inactivated influenza vaccine. The starting material was PBMCs from blood, obtained about 13 days after vaccination. This chain uses TRBV20-1 with TRBJ2-7; 9 bases fit TRBD2. CDR3 protein: CSARTARGGAYEQYF. CDR3 nucleotide sequence: TGCAGTGCTAGGACGGCGCGGGGGGGAGCCTACGAGCAGTACTTC.